The T cell receptor beta chain under discussion was sequenced for a study of cytomegalovirus exposure and HLA in healthy donors. 60 Vbeta and 13 Jbeta primers were used in PCR. The repertoire was sequenced with immunoSEQ multiplex PCR; TCRdb's copy has only in-frame clones and lacks some. Of about 94,000 clones listed, roughly three fifths are singletons. The CDR3 runs 13 residues. V lost 4 bases and J lost 5, with 10 bases in between. CDR1 and CDR2 from the germline V gene are SGDLS and YYNGEE. J is TRBJ1-5 and V is TRBV9; D is unclear. The clonotype originates from a man younger than 40 in good health and CMV-seronegative. Sequencing input: PBMCs. The chain's CDR3 is CASSPSVDQPQHF. The CDR3, as DNA: TGTGCCAGCAGCCCCAGCGTTGATCAGCCCCAGCATTTT.